This T cell receptor (beta chain) stems from a study of persistence of HIV-infected CD4 T cells. Findings and limits, study-wide: TCRbeta richness was lower in CMV- and Gag-responding cells than in anti-CD3/anti-CD28-responding cells.

Deletions cut 6 bases from V and 4 bases from J, with 6 bases between. Germline V gene lookup returns CDR1 SNHLY and CDR2 FYNNEI. CDR3 size: 11 residues. About this clone itself: Its antigen is not identified.

This was the immunoSEQ version 4 assay in survey mode. Produced via immunoSEQ multiplex PCR; TCRdb's table is partial and in-frame only. The data contain 35,000 to 45,000 clones, roughly 87% of them singletons. Anti-CD3/anti-CD28 beads served as a nonspecific positive control stimulus. Sorting selected CD4+ T cells upregulating both CD40 ligand and CD69. This specimen consisted of CD4+ T cells sorted from PBMCs after 18-hour stimulation, obtained from a patient who received antiretroviral therapy. The receptor comes from an adult man with HIV who was CMV-seropositive. The V call is TRBV2, the J call TRBJ2-5; D not resolved. The CDR3 nucleotides read TGTGCCAGCAGACAGTCAGAGACCCAGTACTTC. Translated, it gives CASRQSETQYF.